The clone carrying this TCR beta chain was picked up a small number of times. Germline V gene sequence: CDR1 LGHDT, CDR2 YNNKEL (reference sequence). This CDR3 contains 13 residues. Trimming took 7 bases from V and 9 from J; bases not matched to a gene: 9. TCRdb re-analysed the RT-PCR reads in MiXCR, keeping a single row per CDR3 protein. This table holds around 700,000 distinct CDR3 sequences, 14% found once. The receptor was isolated from a female donor in good health, serving as a healthy control. Specimen: memory CD4+ T cells from blood. The chain couples TRBV3-1 to TRBJ2-1, with 7 bases fitting TRBD2. CDR3 protein: CASTKTSAVEQFF. The CDR3 bases are TGTGCCAGCACCAAAACTAGCGCCGTTGAGCAGTTCTTC.